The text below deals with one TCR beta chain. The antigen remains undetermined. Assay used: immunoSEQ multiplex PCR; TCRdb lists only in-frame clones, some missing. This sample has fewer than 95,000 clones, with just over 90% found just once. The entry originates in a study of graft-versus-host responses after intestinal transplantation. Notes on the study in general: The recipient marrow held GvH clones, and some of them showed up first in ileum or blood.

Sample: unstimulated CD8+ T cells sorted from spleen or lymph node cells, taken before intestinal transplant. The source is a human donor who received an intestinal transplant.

The chain's CDR3 is CASGDRGYGYTF. The CDR3 nucleotides read TGTGCCAGTGGGGACAGGGGCTATGGCTACACCTTC. The rearrangement uses TRBV19 and TRBJ1-2; 10 nucleotides agree with TRBD1. Germline CDR1 and CDR2: LNHDA and SQIVND (reference sequence). Trimming cost V 8 bases and J 4 bases; bases outside gene matches: 1. The CDR3 runs to 12 residues.